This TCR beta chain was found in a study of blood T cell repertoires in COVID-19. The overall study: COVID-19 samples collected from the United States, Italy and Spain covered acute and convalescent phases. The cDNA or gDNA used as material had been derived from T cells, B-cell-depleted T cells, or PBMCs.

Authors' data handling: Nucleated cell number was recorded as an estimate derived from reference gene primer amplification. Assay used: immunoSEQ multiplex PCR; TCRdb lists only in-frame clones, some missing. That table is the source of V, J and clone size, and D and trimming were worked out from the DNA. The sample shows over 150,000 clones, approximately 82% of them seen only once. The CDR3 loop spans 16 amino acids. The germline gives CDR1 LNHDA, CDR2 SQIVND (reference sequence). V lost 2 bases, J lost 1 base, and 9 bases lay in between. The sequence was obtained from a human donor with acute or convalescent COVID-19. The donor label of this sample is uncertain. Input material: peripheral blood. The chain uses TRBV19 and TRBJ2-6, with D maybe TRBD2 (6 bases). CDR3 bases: TGTGCCAGTAGTATACAAGGAGGGTCTGGGGCCAACGTCCTGACTTTC. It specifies CASSIQGGSGANVLTF.